The source of this T cell receptor beta chain is a study of CXCR3-negative and CXCR3-positive naive CD8 T cells. As for the study in general: Sequencing yielded some 150 million TRB reads, roughly 1.5 +/- 0.3 million per library. Findings and limits, study-wide: Both of the naive subsets showed about the same high diversity, but memory CD8+ cells had much less. Against CXCR3-negative naive cells, CXCR3-positive naive cells showed more hydrophobic TRB CDR3s. In naive cells, CXCR3-negative and CXCR3-positive subsets had similar TRBV-TRBJ usage; memory cells differed.

This CDR3 is 16 amino acids long. Germline lookup yields CDR1 LNHNV and CDR2 YYDKDF (reference sequence). Comments on this clonotype: The target antigen is unknown.

The study made its TRB cDNA libraries by 5' RACE, adding UMI labels. Each CDR3 protein gets one entry in TCRdb, which reprocessed the 5' RACE reads and gives no DNA. The sample's table shows tens of thousands of distinct CDR3 sequences. Those CD8+ T cells considered naive were CD45RO-CCR7+CD27+CD95-. The receptor was derived from a human donor in good health. Some clones in this sample may be carry-over from other donors' samples. The sequenced sample was naive CXCR3+ CD8+ T cells from blood. Subset indicated: CD45RO-CCR7+CD27+CD95- naive CD8+ T cells expressing CXCR3 (TNR3+). V and J are TRBV15 and TRBJ1-5. CDR3 amino acids: CATSRDPNDSNQPQHF.